This TCR beta chain was found in a study of blood T cell repertoires in COVID-19. Some clones are missing from TCRdb's copy, which holds only in-frame ones; the method was immunoSEQ multiplex PCR. The sample has around 75,000 clones; roughly nine tenths are singletons. CDR3 length: 17 residues. With V trimmed by 7 bases and J by 5 bases, 18 bases remained unmatched. CDR1 SGHNT and CDR2 YYREEE come from the germline V gene (reference sequence). V and J are TRBV5-4 and TRBJ1-3; 7 positions agree with TRBD1. This TCR was sampled from a human donor in a cohort sampled during active COVID-19. The specimen was peripheral blood. The CDR3 sequence: CASGTWDRFDVRNTIYF. The DNA of the CDR3 is TGTGCCAGCGGAACCTGGGACAGATTCGACGTTAGAAACACCATATATTTT.